This TCR beta chain was captured in a study of blood T cell repertoires in COVID-19. On the study more broadly: Sites in the United States, Italy and Spain provided acute and convalescent COVID-19 samples. T cells, B-cell-depleted T cells, or PBMCs provided the cDNA or gDNA that served as material.

Trimming took off 2 bases at V and 3 bases at J, with 11 bases between the two ends. The CDR3 length is 15 residues. CDR1 and CDR2 (germline): KGHSH, LQKENI. Per the authors' pipeline: For nucleated cells, counts were estimated from reference gene primer amplification. Repertoires were generated with immunoSEQ multiplex PCR, while TCRdb's copy carries only in-frame clones and drops some. Clone size and V and J calls were adopted from that table, with D and trimming inferred from the DNA. The table lists more than 200,000 clones, approximately 88% of them singletons. This receptor was obtained from a human donor in a cohort sampled during active COVID-19. This chain connects TRBV18 to TRBJ1-3, with a tentative D call TRBD1 (5 bases). Sequencing input: peripheral blood. The CDR3 nucleotides read TGTGCCAGCTCACCAAGGACACTAAGTGGAAACACCATATATTTT. The encoded protein is CASSPRTLSGNTIYF.